Shown below are 16 T cell receptor beta chains from a single sample sequenced in a study of brain T cells in children with intractable seizures. The repertoire was sequenced with immunoSEQ multiplex PCR; TCRdb's copy has only in-frame clones and lacks some. The repertoire includes around 340,000 clones, about 93% of them detected once, and about 6% sits in the top ten. Regarding time point: blood from clinic visit 5 months post-surgery; TSC patient then seizure free. The source was peripheral blood, collected less than 6 months after surgery. Source of these receptors: a boy under three years old with tuberous sclerosis and intractable seizures.

This rearrangement joins TRBV30 to TRBJ2-6, with D unclear. The CDR3 length is 16 residues. V was clipped by 4 bases and J by 0 bases, with 13 bases between them. Germline assignment: CDR1 GTSNPN and CDR2 SVGIG (reference sequence). CDR3 sequence: CAWNPGPNSGANVLTF. DNA of the CDR3: TGTGCCTGGAATCCCGGGCCTAACTCTGGGGCCAACGTCCTGACTTTC.

The chain joins TRBV10-3 to TRBJ1-4, with D hard to call. Germline loops: CDR1 ENHRY, CDR2 SYGVKD. V lost 4 bases and J 8 bases, leaving 14 bases between the germline ends. CDR3 length equals 14 residues. CDR3 bases: TGTGCCATCAGTGGAGGTTTCGGACGCGAAAAACTGTTTTTT. It codes for CAISGGFGREKLFF.

The V gene is TRBV2, the J gene TRBJ2-7, with D possibly called TRBD1 or TRBD2 (5 bases each). This CDR3 is 17 amino acids long. In germline, CDR1 is SNHLY, CDR2 FYNNEI. Trimming took off 2 bases at V and 5 bases at J, with 22 bases between the two ends. The CDR3 DNA follows: TGTGCCAGCAGTGAACCCGGGGTTGACAGCGAGAGCGACGAGCAGTACTTC. This translates into CASSEPGVDSESDEQYF.

The chain links TRBV5-1 to TRBJ1-2; D unclear. CDR1 SGHRS and CDR2 YFSETQ come from the germline V gene. V was trimmed by 2 bases and J by 0 bases, leaving 17 bases between them. The CDR3 has 17 residues. In DNA form, the CDR3 reads TGCGCCAGCAGCTTCGTTGGCAGTCGAATAACTAACTATGGCTACACCTTC. This codes for CASSFVGSRITNYGYTF. The full variable domain, in which reference TRBV5-1 and TRBJ1-2 provide the parts outside the CDR3, is KAGVTQTPRYLIKTRGQQVTLSCSPISGHRSVSWYQQTPGQGLQFLFEYFSETQRNKGNFPGRFSGRQFSNSRSEMNVSTLELGDSALYLCASSFVGSRITNYGYTFGSGTRLTVV.

This chain uses TRBV5-6 with TRBJ2-7; D remains unclear. This CDR3 region has 12 residues. Trimming pared 1 base from V and 2 bases from J, leaving 4 bases between. Germline V CDR1 and CDR2: SGHDT, YYEEEE. The CDR3: CASSLFPYEQYF. The CDR3 DNA sequence: TGTGCCAGCAGCTTGTTTCCCTACGAGCAGTACTTC. Complete variable domain (other parts from reference TRBV5-6 and TRBJ2-7): DAGVTQSPTHLIKTRGQQVTLRCSPKSGHDTVSWYQQALGQGPQFIFQYYEEEERQRGNFPDRFSGHQFPNYSSELNVNALLLGDSALYLCASSLFPYEQYFGPGTRLTVT.

This clone was picked up one time. This rearrangement joins TRBV24-1 to TRBJ2-2, with 10 nucleotides matching TRBD1. With 0 bases clipped from V and 3 bases from J, the junction kept 0 bases outside the gene matches. CDR3 size: 16 residues. CDR1 KGHDR and CDR2 SFDVKD come from the germline V gene. The CDR3 nucleotides read TGTGCCACCAGTGATTTGGGGACAGGGGACACCGGGGAGCTGTTTTTT. Translated: CATSDLGTGDTGELFF.

The J gene is TRBJ1-2, the V gene TRBV3-1 (or the pseudogene TRBV3-2); no definite D call. Trimming cost V 0 bases and J 7 bases, with 12 bases left between them. CDR3 length equals 14 residues. Germline V CDR1 and CDR2: LGHDT, YNNKEL (reference sequence). This chain's CDR3 is CASSQELREGGYTF. CDR3 nucleotide sequence: TGTGCCAGCAGCCAAGAACTAAGGGAGGGTGGCTACACCTTC.

The V gene is TRBV19, the J gene TRBJ2-7; TRBD1 is a possible D gene (7 bases). CDR1 LNHDA and CDR2 SQIVND come from the germline V gene (reference sequence). The CDR3 has 14 residues. The V end was cut by 5 bases, the J end by 2 bases, with 13 bases between. CDR3 in amino acids: CASSAGTVAYEQYF. The CDR3 region has the DNA TGTGCCAGTAGTGCGGGGACAGTAGCCTACGAGCAGTACTTC.

Note on this clone: The same CDR3 is also encoded by other DNA sequences in this sample. The J gene is TRBJ2-5, the V gene TRBV19; 8 nucleotides agree with TRBD1. CDR1 is LNHDA and CDR2 is SQIVND in the germline V gene (reference sequence). V shed 5 bases and J 3 bases; nucleotides not matched to a gene: 2. There are 13 residues in the CDR3. The DNA for the CDR3 is TGTGCCAGTAGTGCGGACAGGGAAGAGACCCAGTACTTC. Protein sequence: CASSADREETQYF.

The V gene is TRBV13, the J gene TRBJ2-7; D remains unclear. Trimming left V 3 bases short and J 0 bases short, with 12 bases between. The CDR3 runs to 15 residues. Looked up from germline, CDR1 is PRHDT and CDR2 is FYEKMQ (reference sequence). CDR3 residues: CASSFGRISSYEQYF. The CDR3 DNA reads as TGTGCCAGCAGCTTTGGGCGGATAAGCTCCTACGAGCAGTACTTC. Full variable domain (rest looked up from reference TRBV13 and TRBJ2-7): AAGVIQSPRHLIKEKRETATLKCYPIPRHDTVYWYQQGPGQDPQFLISFYEKMQSDKGSIPDRFSAQQFSDYHSELNMSSLELGDSALYFCASSFGRISSYEQYFGPGTRLTVT.

The chain recombines TRBV24-1 with TRBJ2-1; unclear D gene. Germline V gene lookup returns CDR1 KGHDR and CDR2 SFDVKD. With 4 bases removed from V and 10 bases from J, the gap between germline ends came to 10 bases. This CDR3 spans 12 amino acids. The CDR3 nucleotides are TGTGCCACCAGTGACATGACTGTGGAGCAGTTCTTC. Translating it yields CATSDMTVEQFF.

As concerns this clone: Other DNA sequences within the sample encode an identical CDR3. The V and J genes are TRBV6-5 and TRBJ1-5; no clear D gene. CDR1 is MNHEY and CDR2 is SVGAGI in the germline V gene. The CDR3 runs 15 residues. The germline V and J ends were trimmed by 6 bases and 1 base, with 13 bases remaining between them. CDR3 amino acids: CASSSRGGSNQPQHF. The CDR3 DNA is TGTGCCAGCAGCTCTCGGGGAGGGAGCAATCAGCCCCAGCATTTT.

This CDR3 is CASSSNSQETQYF. CDR3 bases: TGTGCCAGCAGCTCGAACAGTCAAGAGACCCAGTACTTC. The rearrangement links TRBV7-3 to TRBJ2-5, with D hard to call. V lost 4 bases, J lost 2 bases, and 8 bases lay in between. Germline V gene data show CDR1 as SGHTA and CDR2 as FQGTGA. The CDR3 extends over 13 amino acids.

The gene calls are TRBV7-2 and TRBJ1-6, with D perhaps TRBD1 (6 bases). V lost 5 bases to trimming and J lost 6 bases, with 14 bases between them. The CDR3 is made up of 15 amino acids. The germline gives CDR1 SGHTA, CDR2 FQGNSA. The CDR3 loop is CASSADSRLNSPLHF. DNA for the CDR3: TGTGCCAGCAGCGCGGACAGTAGGCTTAATTCACCCCTCCACTTT.

The V gene is TRBV7-9, the J gene TRBJ1-5, with a possible D match to TRBD1 (5 bases). The germline V gene has CDR1 SEHNR and CDR2 FQNEAQ (reference sequence). V was trimmed by 2 bases and J by 0 bases, leaving 17 bases between them. This CDR3 spans 18 amino acids. The CDR3 DNA reads as TGTGCCAGCAGCTTATTTCGGGGGACGGACTATAGCAATCAGCCCCAGCATTTT. Protein sequence: CASSLFRGTDYSNQPQHF.

This chain links TRBV14 with TRBJ1-2, with a possible D match to TRBD1 (5 bases). The CDR3 length is 15 residues. CDR1 SGHDN and CDR2 FVKESK come from the germline V gene. V dropped 2 bases and J dropped 5 bases, with 15 bases sitting between them. As DNA, the CDR3 is TGTGCCAGCAGCCAAAGTTACGCAGGGTGGTATGGCTACACCTTC. Translation: CASSQSYAGWYGYTF.